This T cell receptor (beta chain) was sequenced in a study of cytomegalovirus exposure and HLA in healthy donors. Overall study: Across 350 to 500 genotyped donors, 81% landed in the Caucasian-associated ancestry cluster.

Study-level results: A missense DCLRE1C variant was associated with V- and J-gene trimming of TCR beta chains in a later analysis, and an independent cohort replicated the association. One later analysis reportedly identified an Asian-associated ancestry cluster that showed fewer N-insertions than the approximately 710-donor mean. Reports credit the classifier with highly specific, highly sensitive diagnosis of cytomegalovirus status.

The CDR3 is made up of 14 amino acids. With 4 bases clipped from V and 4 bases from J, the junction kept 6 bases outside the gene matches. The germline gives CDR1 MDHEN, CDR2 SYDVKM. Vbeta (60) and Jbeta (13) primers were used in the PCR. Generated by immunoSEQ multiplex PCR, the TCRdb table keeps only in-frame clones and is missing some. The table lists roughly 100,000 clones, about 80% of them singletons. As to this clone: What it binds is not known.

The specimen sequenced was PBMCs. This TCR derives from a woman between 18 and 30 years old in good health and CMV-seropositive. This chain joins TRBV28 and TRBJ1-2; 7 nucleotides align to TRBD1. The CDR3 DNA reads TGTGCCAGCAGTTCCACACAGGGGCTCTATGGCTACACCTTC. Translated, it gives CASSSTQGLYGYTF.